Presented here are 24 T cell receptor beta chains from one specimen sequenced in a study of cytomegalovirus exposure and HLA in healthy donors. In the PCR, 60 Vbeta and 13 Jbeta primers were used. Libraries were prepared by immunoSEQ multiplex PCR; TCRdb keeps only in-frame clonotypes and omits some of them. The sample has around 100,000 clones; approximately 68% are singletons. Input material: PBMCs. These receptors all come from a woman aged 18-29 years in good health and CMV-seropositive.

The chain has TRBV7-2 and TRBJ2-7, with 7 bases matching TRBD1. The CDR3 is made up of 14 amino acids. Trimming removed 4 bases from V and 3 bases from J; junction bases left unmatched: 6. Germline V gene lookup returns CDR1 SGHTA and CDR2 FQGNSA. The CDR3 sequence: CASSYSGQFYEQYF. CDR3 nucleotides: TGTGCCAGCAGCTATTCGGGACAGTTCTACGAGCAGTACTTC. Full variable domain (remainder filled in from reference TRBV7-2 and TRBJ2-7): GAGVSQSPSNKVTEKGKDVELRCDPISGHTALYWYRQSLGQGLEFLIYFQGNSAPDKSGLPSDRFSAERTGGSVSTLTIQRTQQEDSAVYLCASSYSGQFYEQYFGPGTRLTVT.

The genes are TRBV7-3 and TRBJ2-5, with D tentatively TRBD2 (6 bases). Looked up from germline, CDR1 is SGHTA and CDR2 is FQGTGA. This CDR3 has 16 residues. The ends were cut back, 0 bases at V and 2 bases at J, with 13 bases in the middle. The CDR3 DNA is TGTGCCAGCAGCTTAACGCGGGATAGCGGACAAGAGACCCAGTACTTC. Translating it yields CASSLTRDSGQETQYF.

The chain is built from TRBV10-3 and TRBJ2-1; 10 bases map to TRBD2. V gave up 4 bases and J gave up 7 bases; unmatched junction bases: 28. This CDR3 contains 22 residues. Germline CDR1 is ENHRY and CDR2 is SYGVKD. The CDR3 DNA reads TGTGCCATCAGTGCCGGGTCGTCCAGCTCAGGTCGGCCAGCGGGAGGGGGTAATGAGCAGTTCTTC. It codes for CAISAGSSSSGRPAGGGNEQFF.

The CDR3 loop reads CATSRAGSGSGSPTDNEQFF. The DNA for the CDR3 is TGTGCCACCAGCAGAGCCGGGAGCGGTAGCGGGAGCCCAACGGACAATGAGCAGTTCTTC. V and J are TRBV15 and TRBJ2-1; 9 bases agree with TRBD2. V was clipped by 1 base and J by 5 bases; unmatched bases: 18. Per germline, CDR1 LNHNV and CDR2 YYDKDF (reference sequence). The CDR3 sequence is 20 residues long.

The rearrangement joins TRBV7-3 to TRBJ1-1, with 7 positions matching TRBD1. V lost 5 bases, J lost 5 bases, and 5 bases stayed unmatched. CDR3 length equals 13 residues. Per the germline V gene, CDR1 is SGHTA and CDR2 is FQGTGA. The CDR3 loop reads CASSQTGDTEAFF. DNA for the CDR3: TGTGCCAGCAGCCAAACAGGGGATACTGAAGCTTTCTTT. Complete variable domain (other parts from reference TRBV7-3 and TRBJ1-1): GAGVSQTPSNKVTEKGKYVELRCDPISGHTALYWYRQSLGQGPEFLIYFQGTGAADDSGLPNDRFFAVRPEGSVSTLKIQRTERGDSAVYLCASSQTGDTEAFFGQGTRLTVV.

J is TRBJ2-5 and V is TRBV7-9; D is possibly TRBD2 (6 bases). V lost 0 bases to trimming and J lost 2 bases, with 13 bases between them. CDR1 is SEHNR and CDR2 is FQNEAQ in the germline V gene (reference sequence). This CDR3 is 16 amino acids long. The CDR3: CASSLAAGGTQETQYF. CDR3 nucleotides: TGTGCCAGCAGCTTAGCCGCGGGCGGGACTCAAGAGACCCAGTACTTC.

V gene TRBV6-4 combines with J gene TRBJ2-3; 11 bases are a match to TRBD2. Looked up from germline, CDR1 is MRHNA and CDR2 is SNTAGT. The CDR3 length is 13 residues. Germline trimming cut 4 bases from V and 6 bases from J; bases unmatched to any gene: 0. Written as DNA, the CDR3 is TGTGCCAGCAGTGGACTAGCGGGGGATACGCAGTATTTT. Its protein is CASSGLAGDTQYF.

The chain couples TRBV4-1 to TRBJ2-1; TRBD2 matches at 12 bases. Germline values: CDR1 MGHRA, CDR2 YSYEKL. Trimming removed 3 bases from V and 7 bases from J; junction bases left unmatched: 4. The CDR3 has 15 residues. The CDR3 region is CASSQTSGSNNEQFF. The CDR3 nucleotides are TGCGCCAGCAGCCAGACTAGCGGGAGCAATAATGAGCAGTTCTTC.

This chain connects TRBV28 to TRBJ2-7; 8 nucleotides agree with TRBD1. The V gene's germline CDR1 is MDHEN and CDR2 SYDVKM. The CDR3 has 14 residues. Trimming at V came to 8 bases and at J to 1 base, leaving 7 bases not matched to a gene. The DNA for the CDR3 is TGTGCCAGCTTGGACAGGGTGAGGTCCTACGAGCAGTACTTC. Its protein product is CASLDRVRSYEQYF.

The rearrangement joins TRBV7-2 to TRBJ2-3; 13 bases match TRBD2. The CDR3 contains 17 residues. Germline assignment: CDR1 SGHTA and CDR2 FQGNSA. V dropped 2 bases and J dropped 3; count of bases not matched to a gene: 5. CDR3 amino acids: CASSLWTSGSPTDTQYF. The CDR3 nucleotides read TGTGCCAGCAGCTTATGGACTAGCGGGAGTCCGACAGATACGCAGTATTTT.

This clone was seen a single time. The CDR3 protein is CASRFGLFSNQPQHF. CDR3 sequence (DNA): TGTGCCAGCAGATTCGGACTGTTTAGCAATCAGCCCCAGCATTTT. The chain joins TRBV6-5 to TRBJ1-5; D ambiguous. The length of the CDR3 is 15 residues. Per germline, CDR1 MNHEY and CDR2 SVGAGI. Trimming took off 6 bases at V and 0 bases at J, with 12 bases between the two ends.

This clone has just a few counts. The CDR3 bases are TGTGCCAGCAGTGAAGCCGGGACAGGGTTCGGGGTCTACACCGGGGAGCTGTTTTTT. Amino acids: CASSEAGTGFGVYTGELFF. The J gene is TRBJ2-2, the V gene TRBV6-1; TRBD1 matches at 9 bases. CDR1 is MNHNS and CDR2 is SASEGT in the germline V gene. J gave up 3 bases and V 0 bases, and 11 bases lay outside the gene matches. The CDR3 has 19 amino acids.

This clone came up a few times. The chain carries TRBV27 and TRBJ1-5, with D possibly matching TRBD1 (5 bases). The CDR3 length is 15 residues. V was pared by 6 bases and J by 2 bases, with 14 bases between. Germline assignment: CDR1 MNHEY and CDR2 SMNVEV (reference sequence). CDR3 sequence: CASSFQGIGNQPQHF. In DNA form, the CDR3 reads TGTGCCAGCAGCTTCCAGGGTATTGGCAATCAGCCCCAGCATTTT.

The chain combines TRBV18 with TRBJ1-1; D is uncertain. CDR3 size: 12 residues. Germline CDR1 is KGHSH and CDR2 is LQKENI. V was trimmed by 2 bases and J by 2 bases, leaving 3 bases between them. The CDR3 loop is CASSPGNTEAFF. CDR3 bases: TGTGCCAGCTCACCAGGCAACACTGAAGCTTTCTTT.

This clone came up once. The chain employs TRBV4-3 and TRBJ2-7; 9 bases are shared with TRBD2. V dropped 1 base and J dropped 3; count of bases not matched to a gene: 4. The germline CDR1 and CDR2 sequences are LGHNA and YSLEER. CDR3 size: 15 residues. CDR3 in amino acids: CASSQGVAGVYEQYF. The CDR3 nucleotides read TGCGCCAGCAGCCAAGGAGTAGCGGGAGTCTACGAGCAGTACTTC.

This clone was counted between two and nine times. The gene calls are TRBV28 and TRBJ1-5; no clear D. Trimming stripped 9 bases from V and 0 bases from J, with 9 bases between. The germline V gene encodes CDR1 MDHEN and CDR2 SYDVKM. The CDR3 has 13 residues. CDR3 DNA: TGTGCCAGTCGGACTTATAGCAATCAGCCCCAGCATTTT. This encodes CASRTYSNQPQHF.

The chain combines TRBV6-1 with TRBJ2-1; D possibly corresponds to TRBD2 (5 bases). The length of the CDR3 is 16 residues. V lost 0 bases, J lost 6 bases, and 15 bases lay in between. Germline CDR1 MNHNS, CDR2 SASEGT. CDR3 amino acids: CASSEAAVLVINEQFF. CDR3 nucleotide sequence: TGTGCCAGCAGTGAAGCAGCAGTACTAGTTATCAATGAGCAGTTCTTC.

The chain employs TRBV27 and TRBJ1-3; unclear D gene. Trimming took off 8 bases at V and 0 bases at J, with 5 bases between the two ends. CDR1 is MNHEY and CDR2 is SMNVEV in the germline V gene (reference sequence). This CDR3 spans 12 amino acids. The chain's CDR3 is CASWASGNTIYF. The CDR3 nucleotides read TGTGCCAGCTGGGCCTCTGGAAACACCATATATTTT.

A few counts support this clone. This rearrangement joins TRBV28 to TRBJ1-4; no clear D gene. Trimming took off 8 bases at V and 4 bases at J, with 17 bases between the two ends. Germline CDR1 is MDHEN and CDR2 is SYDVKM. The CDR3 extends over 15 amino acids. The CDR3 spells CASAPGGLFNEKLFF. The CDR3 DNA is TGTGCCAGCGCCCCTGGAGGGCTTTTTAATGAAAAACTGTTTTTT.

This clone appeared once. The chain is built from TRBV6-4 and TRBJ2-1; a weak D match, TRBD1 (6 bases). From germline, CDR1 is MRHNA and CDR2 SNTAGT. Between the trimmed V and J ends, which lost 2 bases and 2 bases, there was a span of 13 bases. This CDR3 contains 16 residues. CDR3 coding DNA: TGTGCCAGCAGTGACGGGGGCGGCGACCCCTACAATGAGCAGTTCTTC. Protein: CASSDGGGDPYNEQFF.

The V gene is TRBV18, the J gene TRBJ2-1, with D unresolved. Germline values: CDR1 KGHSH, CDR2 LQKENI. Trimming removed 7 bases from V and 5 bases from J, with 15 bases in between. This CDR3 has 14 amino acids. CDR3 DNA: TGTGCCAGCTTTGCGACGCGGAGACACAATGAGCAGTTCTTC. This sequence encodes CASFATRRHNEQFF.

The chain is built from TRBV4-2 and TRBJ2-1; possibly TRBD1 for D (6 bases). CDR1 is LGHNA and CDR2 is YNFKEQ in the germline V gene. With 0 bases removed from V and 5 bases from J, the gap between germline ends came to 8 bases. CDR3 length: 14 amino acids. CDR3 amino acids: CASSQEGADNEQFF. CDR3 DNA sequence: TGTGCCAGCAGCCAAGAGGGGGCCGACAATGAGCAGTTCTTC.

The V and J genes are TRBV2 and TRBJ2-7; 8 positions match TRBD1. V dropped 9 bases and J dropped 2; count of bases not matched to a gene: 6. The CDR3 length is 13 residues. Germline loops: CDR1 SNHLY, CDR2 FYNNEI. CDR3 in amino acids: CASLDRVTYEQYF. The CDR3, as DNA: TGTGCCAGTTTGGACAGGGTAACCTACGAGCAGTACTTC.

This chain links TRBV13 with TRBJ2-5; 11 nucleotides agree with TRBD1. V lost 4 bases to trimming and J lost 5 bases; unmatched junction nucleotides: 6. Germline V gives CDR1 PRHDT, CDR2 FYEKMQ (reference sequence). The CDR3 covers 15 residues. CDR3 sequence reads: CASSSMDRGRETQYF. The CDR3, as DNA: TGTGCCAGCAGCTCGATGGACAGGGGGCGTGAGACCCAGTACTTC.